This TCR beta chain was captured in a study of blood T cell repertoires in COVID-19. Study information: The origin of the acute and convalescent COVID-19 samples was the United States, Italy and Spain. Nucleic acid was either cDNA or gDNA, and it came from T cells, B-cell-depleted T cells, or PBMCs.

The germline CDR1 and CDR2 sequences are MNHEY and SVGAGI. CDR3 length: 14 residues. V shed 6 bases and J 2 bases; nucleotides not matched to a gene: 6. Authors' processing steps: Cell counts per sample came from amplifying reference gene primers. Profiling relied on immunoSEQ multiplex PCR, and the TCRdb table lists in-frame clones only, not all of them. The V and J calls and the clone size are those of that table, but D and trimming were determined from the DNA. Of about 190,000 clones listed, around nine tenths are singletons. Sequencing input: peripheral blood. The clonotype comes from a man between 65 and 85 years old with active or convalescent COVID-19. The chain recombines TRBV6-5 with TRBJ2-5; 7 nucleotides line up with TRBD1. CDR3 sequence reads: CASRDRAIQETQYF. The CDR3, as DNA: TGTGCCAGCAGAGACAGGGCGATACAAGAGACCCAGTACTTC.